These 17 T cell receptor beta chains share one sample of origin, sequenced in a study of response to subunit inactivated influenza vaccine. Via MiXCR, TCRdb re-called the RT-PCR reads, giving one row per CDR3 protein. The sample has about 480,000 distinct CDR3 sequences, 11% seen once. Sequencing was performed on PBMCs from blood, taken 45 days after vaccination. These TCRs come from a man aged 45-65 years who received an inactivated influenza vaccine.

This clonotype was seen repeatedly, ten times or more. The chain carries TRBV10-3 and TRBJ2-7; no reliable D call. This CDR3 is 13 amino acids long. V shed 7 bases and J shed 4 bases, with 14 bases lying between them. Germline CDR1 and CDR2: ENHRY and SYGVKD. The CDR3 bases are TGTGCCATCAATCAGCGACCTGGATACGAGCAGTACTTC. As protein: CAINQRPGYEQYF.

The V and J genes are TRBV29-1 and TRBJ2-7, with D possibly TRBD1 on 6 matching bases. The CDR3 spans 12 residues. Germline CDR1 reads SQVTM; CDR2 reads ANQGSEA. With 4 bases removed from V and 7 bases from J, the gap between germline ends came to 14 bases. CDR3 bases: TGCAGCGTTGGGACAGAGCCTAGTGAGCAGTACTTC. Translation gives CSVGTEPSEQYF.

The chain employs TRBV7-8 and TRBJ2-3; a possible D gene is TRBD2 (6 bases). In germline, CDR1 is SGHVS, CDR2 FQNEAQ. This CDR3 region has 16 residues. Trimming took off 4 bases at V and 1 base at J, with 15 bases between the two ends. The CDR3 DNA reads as TGTGCCAGCAGCTCTGGGCGGGTAGCGGGCACAGATACGCAGTATTTT. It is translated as CASSSGRVAGTDTQYF.

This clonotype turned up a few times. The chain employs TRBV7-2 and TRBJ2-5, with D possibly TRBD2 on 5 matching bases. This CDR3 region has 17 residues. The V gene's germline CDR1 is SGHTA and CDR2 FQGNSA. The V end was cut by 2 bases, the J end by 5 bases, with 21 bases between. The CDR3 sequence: CASSLRGFRAGGETQYF. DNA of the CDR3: TGTGCCAGCAGCTTAAGAGGCTTCCGCGCCGGCGGGGAGACCCAGTACTTC.

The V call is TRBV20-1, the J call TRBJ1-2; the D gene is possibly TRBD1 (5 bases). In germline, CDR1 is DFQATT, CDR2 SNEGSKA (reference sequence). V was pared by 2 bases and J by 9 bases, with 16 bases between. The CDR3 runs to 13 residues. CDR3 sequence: CSARTVDTISYTF. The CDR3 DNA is TGCAGTGCTAGAACAGTGGACACAATCAGCTACACCTTC.

CDR3 coding DNA: TGCAGTGCTAGCCCCAGGATTATCAATCAGCCCCAGCATTTT. Amino acids: CSASPRIINQPQHF. The chain uses TRBV20-1 and TRBJ1-5; D is unclear. CDR3 size: 14 residues. V lost 3 bases and J lost 3, with 12 bases in between. Germline loops: CDR1 DFQATT, CDR2 SNEGSKA (reference sequence).

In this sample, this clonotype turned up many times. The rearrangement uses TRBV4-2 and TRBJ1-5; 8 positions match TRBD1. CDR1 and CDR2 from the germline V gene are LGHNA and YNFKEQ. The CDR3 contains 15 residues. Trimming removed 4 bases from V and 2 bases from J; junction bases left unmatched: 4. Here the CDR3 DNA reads TGTGCCAGCAGCCGTGACAGGGGTGGCAATCAGCCCCAGCATTTT. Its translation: CASSRDRGGNQPQHF.

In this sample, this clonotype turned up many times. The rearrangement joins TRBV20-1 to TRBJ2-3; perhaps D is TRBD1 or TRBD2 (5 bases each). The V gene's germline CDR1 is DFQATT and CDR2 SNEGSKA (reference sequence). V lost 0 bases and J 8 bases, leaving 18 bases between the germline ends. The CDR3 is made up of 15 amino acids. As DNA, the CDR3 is TGCAGTGCTAGAGACCCGGGACGGAGAACCTTTACGCAGTATTTT. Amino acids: CSARDPGRRTFTQYF.

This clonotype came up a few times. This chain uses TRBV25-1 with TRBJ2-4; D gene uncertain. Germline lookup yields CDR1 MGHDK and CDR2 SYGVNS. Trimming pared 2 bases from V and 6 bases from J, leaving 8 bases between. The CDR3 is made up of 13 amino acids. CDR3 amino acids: CASSENWGNIQYF. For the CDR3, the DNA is TGTGCCAGCAGTGAAAATTGGGGAAACATTCAGTACTTC.

CDR3 protein: CASSGALYWRGEQYF. In nucleotides, the CDR3 is TGTGCCAGCAGCGGCGCCCTTTACTGGAGGGGCGAGCAGTACTTC. The chain combines TRBV7-2 with TRBJ2-7; D possibly corresponds to TRBD2 (6 bases). The CDR3 is 15 amino acids. Trimming stripped 5 bases from V and 6 bases from J, with 20 bases between. Germline CDR1 is SGHTA and CDR2 is FQGNSA.

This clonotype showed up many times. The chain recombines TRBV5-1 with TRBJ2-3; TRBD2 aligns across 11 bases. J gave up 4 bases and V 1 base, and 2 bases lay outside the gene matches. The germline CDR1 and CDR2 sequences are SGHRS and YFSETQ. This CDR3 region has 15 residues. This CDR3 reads CASSLTSGGADTQYF. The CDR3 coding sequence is TGCGCCAGCAGCTTGACTAGCGGGGGTGCAGATACGCAGTATTTT.

The CDR3 nucleotides read TGTGCCAGCAGTTACTCTTCGAACACTAACACTGAAGCTTTCTTT. This codes for CASSYSSNTNTEAFF. The chain couples TRBV6-5 to TRBJ1-1; D gene unclear. Per germline, CDR1 MNHEY and CDR2 SVGAGI. The CDR3 has 15 amino acids. The V gene lost 0 bases and the J gene lost 2 bases, with 10 bases spanning the gap.

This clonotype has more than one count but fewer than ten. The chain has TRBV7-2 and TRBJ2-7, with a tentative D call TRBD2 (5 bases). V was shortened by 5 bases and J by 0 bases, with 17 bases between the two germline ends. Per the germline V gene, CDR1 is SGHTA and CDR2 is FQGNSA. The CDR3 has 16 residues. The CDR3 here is CASSRSRAASSYEQYF. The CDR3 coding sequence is TGTGCCAGCAGCCGATCGCGGGCAGCTAGCTCCTACGAGCAGTACTTC.

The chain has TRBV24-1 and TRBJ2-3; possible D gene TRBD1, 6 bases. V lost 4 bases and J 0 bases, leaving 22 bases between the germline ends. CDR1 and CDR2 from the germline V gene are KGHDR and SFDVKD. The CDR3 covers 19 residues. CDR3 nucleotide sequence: TGTGCCACCAGTGACCTCGCAACGGACAGCGGAGGAAGCACAGATACGCAGTATTTT. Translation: CATSDLATDSGGSTDTQYF.

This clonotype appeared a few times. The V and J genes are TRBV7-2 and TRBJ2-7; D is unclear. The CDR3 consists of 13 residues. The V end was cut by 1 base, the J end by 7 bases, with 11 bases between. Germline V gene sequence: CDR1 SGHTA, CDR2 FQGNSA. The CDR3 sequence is CASSLGLSPEQYF. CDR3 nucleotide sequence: TGTGCCAGCAGCTTAGGTCTCTCGCCGGAGCAGTACTTC.

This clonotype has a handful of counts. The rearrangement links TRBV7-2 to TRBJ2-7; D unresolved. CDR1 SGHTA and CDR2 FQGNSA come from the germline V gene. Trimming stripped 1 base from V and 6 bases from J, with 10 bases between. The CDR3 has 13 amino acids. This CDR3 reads CASSLVPLVEQYF. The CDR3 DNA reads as TGTGCCAGCAGCTTAGTTCCCCTTGTCGAGCAGTACTTC.

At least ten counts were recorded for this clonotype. CDR3 DNA: TGTGCCAGCAGCTCGGGACTAGCCAAAAACATTCAGTACTTC. This codes for CASSSGLAKNIQYF. The chain recombines TRBV7-2 with TRBJ2-4; perhaps TRBD2 as D (6 bases). The CDR3 has 14 amino acids. Trimming cost V 4 bases and J 0 bases, with 7 bases left between them. The germline V gene has CDR1 SGHTA and CDR2 FQGNSA.